This TCR beta chain was retrieved from a study of blood T cell repertoires in COVID-19 (dated by TCRdb to the early 2020s). As for the study more broadly: Samples from collaborators originated in the United States, Italy and Spain and spanned both the acute and convalescent phases of COVID-19. The prospective study material was composed of cDNA or gDNA derived from T cells, B-cell-depleted T cells, or PBMCs. The dataset comprised deeply sampled blood TCRbeta repertoires from subjects exposed to, actively infected with, or recovered from COVID-19. A de-identified subject ID, COVID-19 status, age in years and sex were almost always included in the sample metadata. A freely available public database, intended as a resource for researchers studying the immune response to SARS-CoV-2, is where the repertoires were released. Samples came from the ongoing ImmuneRACE study (first 160 participants) plus 1,254 subjects from 6 global collaborators. Where available, HLA class I and class II types were taken from metadata supplied by the sample provider and were not determined by assay-based typing. Broader findings and caveats from the paper: How much clinical and demographic metadata was included differed by source and by participant, and the metadata was provided uncurated.

To note about this clone: The clone's antigen remains unknown. No base qualities exist here, and no much larger clone lies one base off it.

The immunoSEQ Assay, a bias-controlled multiplex PCR, was used to amplify TCRbeta CDR3 regions from genomic DNA. In the paper's pipeline: Nucleated cell counts per sample were estimated from amplification of reference gene primers within the assay. To quantify the absolute abundance of each unique TCRbeta CDR3 rearrangement, sequence reads were collapsed and filtered. For each sample, productive Simpson clonality was calculated as the square root of Simpson's diversity index across productive rearrangements. Here the immuneACCESS table is served through TCRdb, limited to in-frame sequences with V and J called. Missing clones are a known gap in these copies; in checked studies unresolved V genes cover under half, and the rest lacks a known reason. V, J and clone size were drawn from that table, and D and trimming were deduced from the DNA. The sample contains roughly 150,000 clones, about 86% of them found a single time. Clones ranked in the top ten supply 11% of the sample.

Each collaborating institution followed its own protocols to collect whole blood in K2EDTA tubes. For TCRbeta analysis, collaborator samples were shipped as frozen whole blood, as isolated PBMCs, or as DNA extracted from either sample type. The TCR originated in a man between 70 and 80 years old with active or convalescent COVID-19. Sequencing input: peripheral blood.

The nucleotides are TGTGCCAGCAGACAGAGCTCTGGAAACACCATATATTTT. The resulting protein is CASRQSSGNTIYF. The receptor chain draws on TRBV3-1 (or the pseudogene TRBV3-2) and TRBJ1-3; no D gene call is confident. Sequences LGHDT (CDR1) and YNNKEL (CDR2) are obtained from the germline V gene (reference sequence). The junction carries 6 bases between V and J, which are trimmed by 6 bases and 0 bases respectively. The CDR3 goes from the cysteine to the phenylalanine over 13 residues. CDR3 DNA only is kept here, 39 bases in frame from base 1.